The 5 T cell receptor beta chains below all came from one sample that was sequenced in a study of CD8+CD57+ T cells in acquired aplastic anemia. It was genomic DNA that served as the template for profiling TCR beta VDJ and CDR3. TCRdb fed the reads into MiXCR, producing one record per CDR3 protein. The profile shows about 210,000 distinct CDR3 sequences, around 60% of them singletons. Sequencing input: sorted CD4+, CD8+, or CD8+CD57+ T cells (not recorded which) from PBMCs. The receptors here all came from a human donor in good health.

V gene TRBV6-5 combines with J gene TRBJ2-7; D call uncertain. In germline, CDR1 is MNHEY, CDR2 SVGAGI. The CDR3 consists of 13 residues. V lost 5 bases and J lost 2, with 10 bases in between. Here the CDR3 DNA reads TGTGCCAGCAGTCAGACACTAACCTACGAGCAGTACTTC. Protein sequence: CASSQTLTYEQYF.

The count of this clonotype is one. CDR3 bases: TGTGCCAGCAGCTTGCATCCCGGGACAGGACCCGAGACCCAGTACTTC. Its protein product is CASSLHPGTGPETQYF. This chain connects TRBV7-9 to TRBJ2-5; 8 nucleotides line up with TRBD1. The V and J ends lost 3 bases and 5 bases, in that order; junction bases with no gene match: 11. CDR1 and CDR2 from the germline V gene are SEHNR and FQNEAQ (reference sequence). The CDR3 spans 16 residues.

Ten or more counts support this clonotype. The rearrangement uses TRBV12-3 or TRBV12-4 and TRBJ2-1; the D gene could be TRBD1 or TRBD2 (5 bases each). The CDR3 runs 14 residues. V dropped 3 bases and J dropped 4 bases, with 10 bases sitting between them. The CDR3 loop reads CASSLVGEYNEQFF. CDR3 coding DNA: TGTGCCAGCAGTTTGGTGGGGGAGTACAATGAGCAGTTCTTC.

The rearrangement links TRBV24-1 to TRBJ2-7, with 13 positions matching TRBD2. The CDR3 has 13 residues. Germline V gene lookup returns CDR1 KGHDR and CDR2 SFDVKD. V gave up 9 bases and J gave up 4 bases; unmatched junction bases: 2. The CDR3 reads CATSLAGGYEQYF. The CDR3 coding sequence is TGTGCCACCTCACTAGCGGGAGGGTACGAGCAGTACTTC.

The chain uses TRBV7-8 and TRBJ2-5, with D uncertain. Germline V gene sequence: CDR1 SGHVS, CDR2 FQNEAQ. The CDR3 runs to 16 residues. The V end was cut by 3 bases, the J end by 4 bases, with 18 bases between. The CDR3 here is CASSFVHSPYRETQYF. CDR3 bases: TGTGCCAGCAGCTTTGTACATAGTCCATATAGAGAGACCCAGTACTTC.